This entry lists 8 T cell receptor beta chains sequenced from one sample in a study of early T cells in non-severe SARS-CoV-2 infection. TCRdb re-analysed the 5' RACE reads in MiXCR, keeping a single row per CDR3 protein. The profile shows some 57,000 distinct CDR3 sequences, around 9.3% of them singletons. Input material: whole blood. These receptors were taken from an adult who was a healthcare worker with PCR-confirmed SARS-CoV-2 infection or an uninfected control (not recorded which).

There are many counts of this clonotype. The V gene is TRBV2, the J gene TRBJ1-5; the D is unclear. CDR1 is SNHLY and CDR2 is FYNNEI in the germline V gene. V was trimmed by 3 bases and J by 0 bases, leaving 6 bases between them. This CDR3 is built from 14 residues. The CDR3, as DNA: TGTGCCAGCAGTGACAGGAATAGCAATCAGCCCCAGCATTTT. Its translation: CASSDRNSNQPQHF.

The V call is TRBV6-1, the J call TRBJ1-2, with 9 bases lining up with TRBD1. The germline V gene encodes CDR1 MNHNS and CDR2 SASEGT. The CDR3 spans 14 residues. The V gene end was trimmed by 4 bases and the J gene end by 6 bases; junction bases not matched to a gene: 6. The CDR3 DNA follows: TGTGCCAGCAGTGCAACGACAGGGGGTAATGGCTACACCTTC. Its translation: CASSATTGGNGYTF.

The rearrangement links TRBV29-1 to TRBJ2-5, with 8 bases lining up with TRBD1. This CDR3 is 12 amino acids long. With V trimmed by 4 bases and J by 5 bases, 3 bases remained unmatched. CDR1 is SQVTM, CDR2 ANQGSEA, per germline. In nucleotides, the CDR3 is TGCAGCGTTGGACAGGGGCAGGAGACCCAGTACTTC. This gives the protein CSVGQGQETQYF.

This chain connects TRBV29-1 to TRBJ2-2; TRBD2 matches at 12 bases. Germline CDR1 reads SQVTM; CDR2 reads ANQGSEA. Trimming removed 7 bases from V and 6 bases from J; junction bases left unmatched: 6. The CDR3 runs 14 residues. Here the CDR3 reads CSATGLAGSGELFF. The CDR3 DNA reads as TGCAGCGCTACGGGACTAGCGGGCTCCGGGGAGCTGTTTTTT.

This chain uses TRBV15 with TRBJ2-1; a possible D gene is TRBD2 (6 bases). Germline V CDR1 and CDR2: LNHNV, YYDKDF (reference sequence). The CDR3 sequence is 15 residues long. Trimming stripped 5 bases from V and 7 bases from J, with 18 bases between. The DNA of the CDR3 is TGTGCCACCAGCGACCCCCAAGCGGGTATAAATGAGCAGTTCTTC. This encodes CATSDPQAGINEQFF.

This clonotype was picked up a small number of times. The chain recombines TRBV7-8 with TRBJ1-6; D remains unclear. The CDR3 spans 14 residues. V lost 5 bases and J lost 10, with 15 bases in between. The germline CDR1 and CDR2 sequences are SGHVS and FQNEAQ. CDR3 in amino acids: CASSPSGVRSPLHF. The CDR3 coding sequence is TGTGCCAGCAGCCCCAGCGGGGTACGGTCACCCCTCCACTTT.

The chain is built from TRBV20-1 and TRBJ2-1, with TRBD2 matching over 10 bases. With V trimmed by 3 bases and J by 3 bases, 2 bases remained unmatched. CDR3 length: 14 residues. CDR1 is DFQATT, CDR2 SNEGSKA, per germline (reference sequence). The CDR3 reads CSASLAGVYNEQFF. DNA for the CDR3: TGCAGTGCTAGTCTAGCGGGGGTCTACAATGAGCAGTTCTTC.

This clonotype was counted between two and nine times. The rearrangement joins TRBV30 to TRBJ1-6; 7 bases match TRBD1. V trimming: 2 bases; J trimming: 9 bases; junction bases outside the gene matches: 10. CDR3 length: 15 residues. From germline, CDR1 is GTSNPN and CDR2 SVGIG (reference sequence). DNA of the CDR3: TGTGCCTGGAGTCTAGAGACAGGGTCAAGTTCACCCCTCCACTTT. It translates to CAWSLETGSSSPLHF.